These T cell receptor beta chains were read from a single sample in a study of identical twins. Via MiXCR, TCRdb re-called the 5' RACE reads, giving one row per CDR3 protein. This table holds under 900,000 distinct CDR3 sequences, 9% to 15% found once. The sample was also linked to a second study, of yellow fever vaccine responses in identical twins.

The sample was PBMCs. Every receptor here comes from a woman aged 18-30 years in good health. CDR3s include the opening cysteine and the closing phenylalanine or tryptophan. The order of the fields is J gene, V gene, CDR3 protein.

j_gene: TRBJ1-6
v_gene: TRBV11-2
CDR3aa: CATQNEGNSPLHF

j_gene: TRBJ2-3
v_gene: TRBV14
CDR3aa: CASSQHQGLVADTQYF

j_gene: TRBJ2-1
v_gene: TRBV7-9
CDR3aa: CASSLGLIYNEQFF

j_gene: TRBJ2-7
v_gene: TRBV5-1
CDR3aa: CASSYKGTGEAYEQYF

j_gene: TRBJ2-1
v_gene: TRBV5-1
CDR3aa: CASSWPSGAAYNEQFF

j_gene: TRBJ1-5
v_gene: TRBV4-1
CDR3aa: CASSQDLKGGQPQHF

j_gene: TRBJ1-2
v_gene: TRBV12-3/TRBV12-4
CDR3aa: CASRSREDYGYTF

j_gene: TRBJ2-1
v_gene: TRBV9
CDR3aa: CASNEGLSSYNEQFF

j_gene: TRBJ2-5
v_gene: TRBV20-1
CDR3aa: CSARDPGQETQYF

j_gene: TRBJ1-1
v_gene: TRBV5-5
CDR3aa: CASSSQVKDTEAFF

j_gene: TRBJ1-4
v_gene: TRBV12-3/TRBV12-4
CDR3aa: CASSRQLGTEGKLFF

j_gene: TRBJ1-3
v_gene: TRBV12-3/TRBV12-4
CDR3aa: CASSWGSGNTIYF

j_gene: TRBJ2-7
v_gene: TRBV28
CDR3aa: CASSLRAHSSANEQYF

j_gene: TRBJ2-1
v_gene: TRBV5-5
CDR3aa: CASSLEGQGRHNEQFF

j_gene: TRBJ2-2
v_gene: TRBV5-1
CDR3aa: CASSWWGQNTGELFF

j_gene: TRBJ2-3
v_gene: TRBV28
CDR3aa: CASSPGLAGGYTDTQYF

j_gene: TRBJ2-7
v_gene: TRBV19
CDR3aa: CASSPGLLKYEQYF

j_gene: TRBJ1-1
v_gene: TRBV9
CDR3aa: CASSVAPGTEAFF